A single sample is the source of the 24 T cell receptor beta chains below, sequenced in a study of blood T cell repertoires in COVID-19. Clones were sequenced by immunoSEQ multiplex PCR, and TCRdb holds only the in-frame ones, with some missing. The sample has 90,000 to 130,000 clones, just over 75% seen once. Sequencing input: peripheral blood. The receptors shown here come from a woman older than 75 with acute or convalescent COVID-19.

This sequence joins TRBV4-3 and TRBJ2-7; D ambiguous. The CDR3 is 13 amino acids. Germline CDR1 reads LGHNA; CDR2 reads YSLEER. Deletions cut 0 bases from V and 2 bases from J, with 5 bases between. CDR3 protein: CASSQDRAYEQYF. In DNA, the CDR3 is TGCGCCAGCAGCCAAGATCGGGCCTACGAGCAGTACTTC.

V is TRBV4-1 and J is TRBJ1-3; unclear D gene. This CDR3 has 12 residues. V was cut by 2 bases and J by 7 bases, with 6 bases left in between. The germline CDR1 and CDR2 sequences are MGHRA and YSYEKL. CDR3 sequence reads: CASSQSGNTIYF. DNA of the CDR3: TGCGCCAGCAGCCAAAGCGGCAACACCATATATTTT.

The rearrangement links TRBV6-5 to TRBJ2-3, with D perhaps matching TRBD2 (5 bases). V was cut by 6 bases and J by 0 bases, with 7 bases left in between. The CDR3 has 13 amino acids. The germline V gene encodes CDR1 MNHEY and CDR2 SVGAGI. CDR3 sequence (DNA): TGTGCCAGCAGGGACTCCAGCACAGATACGCAGTATTTT. It is translated as CASRDSSTDTQYF.

The chain joins TRBV3-1 (or the pseudogene TRBV3-2) to TRBJ1-5; tentative D call: TRBD1 (5 bases). The CDR3 spans 13 residues. The V gene's germline CDR1 is LGHDT and CDR2 YNNKEL (reference sequence). V shed 4 bases and J shed 4 bases, with 8 bases lying between them. CDR3 nucleotide sequence: TGTGCCAGCAGCCGACAGTTAAATCAGCCCCAGCATTTT. It specifies CASSRQLNQPQHF.

The rearrangement links TRBV25-1 to TRBJ2-3; 7 bases match TRBD2. V trimming: 7 bases; J trimming: 2 bases; junction bases outside the gene matches: 6. Germline CDR1 MGHDK, CDR2 SYGVNS. This CDR3 spans 14 amino acids. CDR3 sequence reads: CASMRGTDTDTQYF. The CDR3 DNA reads as TGTGCCAGCATGCGGGGGACCGACACAGATACGCAGTATTTT.

The V gene is TRBV7-8, the J gene TRBJ1-4; 7 bases agree with TRBD1. The V segment lost 5 bases and the J segment 8 bases; nucleotides outside the gene matches: 2. The CDR3 has 12 amino acids. CDR1 is SGHVS, CDR2 FQNEAQ, per germline. The chain's CDR3 is CASSMDREKLFF. CDR3 DNA sequence: TGTGCCAGCAGCATGGACAGGGAAAAACTGTTTTTT.

The CDR3 here is CASMGTSGNKQQYF. DNA of the CDR3: TGTGCCAGCATGGGGACTAGCGGGAACAAGCAGCAGTACTTC. This rearrangement joins TRBV6-6 to TRBJ2-7, with 13 bases matching TRBD2. V trimming: 7 bases; J trimming: 8 bases; junction bases outside the gene matches: 8. The CDR3 has 14 amino acids. Looked up from germline, CDR1 is MNHNY and CDR2 is SVGAGI (reference sequence).

The rearrangement uses TRBV27 and TRBJ2-5; no firm D call. Trimming cost V 5 bases and J 1 base, with 8 bases left between them. There are 13 residues in the CDR3. Germline V gives CDR1 MNHEY, CDR2 SMNVEV (reference sequence). The CDR3 nucleotides are TGTGCCAGCAGTCCCCTAGGCCAAGAGACCCAGTACTTC. Its protein is CASSPLGQETQYF.

This clone was counted a single time. The genes are TRBV7-8 and TRBJ1-2, with D maybe TRBD1 (6 bases). V lost 0 bases and J lost 6, with 14 bases in between. Germline V gene data show CDR1 as SGHVS and CDR2 as FQNEAQ. The CDR3 consists of 15 residues. The CDR3 DNA is TGTGCCAGCAGCTTAGCTTCGGCAGGGGCTCATGGCTACACCTTC. Its protein product is CASSLASAGAHGYTF.

The chain recombines TRBV10-3 with TRBJ1-1; D might be TRBD1 (6 bases). The CDR3 is made up of 14 amino acids. The germline V and J ends were trimmed by 0 bases and 9 bases, with 14 bases remaining between them. CDR1 and CDR2 from the germline V gene are ENHRY and SYGVKD. The CDR3 DNA reads as TGTGCCATCAGTGAGTCTGGCAGGGGACATCAAGCTTTCTTT. Its protein is CAISESGRGHQAFF.

The chain joins TRBV29-1 to TRBJ2-3, with D possibly TRBD1 on 6 matching bases. Germline V gene data show CDR1 as SQVTM and CDR2 as ANQGSEA. The V end was cut by 6 bases, the J end by 4 bases, with 20 bases between. The CDR3 consists of 15 residues. The CDR3 loop is CSVVRTAKVADTQYF. The CDR3 DNA follows: TGCAGCGTGGTCCGGACAGCGAAGGTCGCAGATACGCAGTATTTT.

About this clone: The junction differs from germline at one of its ends, possibly a read error. This sequence joins TRBV11-2 and TRBJ1-4; the D is unclear. This CDR3 spans 15 amino acids. Germline V CDR1 and CDR2: SGHAT, FQNNGV. The CDR3 sequence is CASSIGLATTEKLFF. DNA for the CDR3: TGTGCCAGCAGCATTGGACTGGCAACTACTGAAAAACTGTTTTTT. The whole variable domain, remainder taken from reference TRBV11-2 and TRBJ1-4, is EAGVAQSPRYKIIEKRQSVAFWCNPISGHATLYWYQQILGQGPKLLIQFQNNGVVDDSQLPKDRFSAERLKGVDSTLKIQPAKLEDSAVYLCASSIGLATTEKLFFGSGTQLSVL.

The J gene is TRBJ2-1, the V gene TRBV20-1; weak D call: TRBD2 (5 bases). The CDR3 covers 14 residues. CDR1 DFQATT and CDR2 SNEGSKA come from the germline V gene (reference sequence). V was clipped by 6 bases and J by 2 bases, with 14 bases between them. Here the CDR3 reads CSASSRATYNEQFF. Here the CDR3 DNA reads TGCAGTGCCAGTTCGCGGGCAACCTACAATGAGCAGTTCTTC.

This clone appeared a few times. This chain links TRBV30 with TRBJ1-1, with D uncertain. This CDR3 contains 13 residues. Deletions cut 1 base from V and 2 bases from J, with 8 bases between. The germline CDR1 and CDR2 sequences are GTSNPN and SVGIG (reference sequence). CDR3 sequence (DNA): TGTGCCTGGAGTGGGCAGGTAAACACTGAAGCTTTCTTT. Its protein product is CAWSGQVNTEAFF. Using reference TRBV30 and TRBJ1-1 for the parts outside the CDR3, the full variable domain is SQTIHQWPATLVQPVGSPLSLECTVEGTSNPNLYWYRQAAGRGLQLLFYSVGIGQISSEVPQNLSASRPQDRQFILSSKKLLLSDSGFYLCAWSGQVNTEAFFGQGTRLTVV.

This chain uses TRBV15 with TRBJ2-1; D is perhaps TRBD1 (7 bases). Germline CDR1 is LNHNV and CDR2 is YYDKDF (reference sequence). This CDR3 has 15 amino acids. The V and J ends lost 1 base and 6 bases respectively, with 13 bases between them. This CDR3 is CATSRGRGTGNEQFF. In nucleotides, the CDR3 is TGTGCCACCAGCAGAGGCAGGGGGACTGGCAATGAGCAGTTCTTC. Full variable domain (missing parts from reference TRBV15 and TRBJ2-1): DAMVIQNPRYQVTQFGKPVTLSCSQTLNHNVMYWYQQKSSQAPKLLFHYYDKDFNNEADTPDNFQSRRPNTSFCFLDIRSPGLGDTAMYLCATSRGRGTGNEQFFGPGTRLTVL.

The V call is TRBV7-9, the J call TRBJ2-3, with TRBD2 matching over 8 bases. This CDR3 is 13 amino acids long. Germline CDR1 is SEHNR and CDR2 is FQNEAQ (reference sequence). V was pared by 5 bases and J by 15 bases, with 13 bases of the junction left unmatched. This CDR3 reads CASSRTSQFIFYF. The CDR3 DNA reads as TGTGCCAGCAGCCGGACTAGCCAGTTTATTTTTTATTTT.

The V call is TRBV9, the J call TRBJ2-5; 12 bases agree with TRBD2. The CDR3 extends over 18 amino acids. V trimming: 0 bases; J trimming: 1 base; junction bases outside the gene matches: 7. Germline lookup yields CDR1 SGDLS and CDR2 YYNGEE. The CDR3 DNA reads as TGTGCCAGCAGCGTAGGTGCTAGCGGGGGGGCAACCCAAGAGACCCAGTACTTC. It translates to CASSVGASGGATQETQYF. The complete variable domain, with remaining parts taken from reference TRBV9 and TRBJ2-5, reads DSGVTQTPKHLITATGQRVTLRCSPRSGDLSVYWYQQSLDQGLQFLIQYYNGEERAKGNILERFSAQQFPDLHSELNLSSLELGDSALYFCASSVGASGGATQETQYFGPGTRLLVL.

Written as DNA, the CDR3 is TGCGCCAGCAGCTTGTCTCCGACAGGGATCCCCGAGCAGTACTTC. This sequence encodes CASSLSPTGIPEQYF. The chain links TRBV5-1 to TRBJ2-7; 7 bases map to TRBD1. The CDR3 has 15 residues. Germline V CDR1 and CDR2: SGHRS, YFSETQ. V shed 1 base and J 6 bases; nucleotides not matched to a gene: 10.

The chain joins TRBV7-8 to TRBJ2-5; 8 nucleotides align to TRBD1. The CDR3 runs to 14 residues. Per germline, CDR1 SGHVS and CDR2 FQNEAQ. V gave up 4 bases and J gave up 2 bases; unmatched junction bases: 3. The CDR3 region is CASSWTGPQETQYF. As DNA, the CDR3 is TGTGCCAGCAGCTGGACAGGGCCACAAGAGACCCAGTACTTC.

This clone appeared a few times. The chain couples TRBV2 to TRBJ2-3; 10 bases match TRBD2. The length of the CDR3 is 14 residues. Germline CDR1 is SNHLY and CDR2 is FYNNEI. The V gene end was trimmed by 11 bases and the J gene end by 6 bases; junction bases not matched to a gene: 11. The CDR3 DNA is TGTGCCTGCGAAGCGGGGGGGCTGGCGGATACGCAGTATTTT. It yields the protein CACEAGGLADTQYF.

This clone was found a few times. The chain links TRBV5-1 to TRBJ1-1; 11 bases map to TRBD1. The V segment lost 6 bases and the J segment 3 bases; nucleotides outside the gene matches: 13. The CDR3 covers 17 residues. Per germline, CDR1 SGHRS and CDR2 YFSETQ. The CDR3 here is CASTSGTGGVGYTEAFF. The CDR3 nucleotides are TGCGCCAGCACCTCCGGGACAGGGGGAGTAGGGTACACTGAAGCTTTCTTT. Drawing the rest from reference TRBV5-1 and TRBJ1-1, the complete variable domain is KAGVTQTPRYLIKTRGQQVTLSCSPISGHRSVSWYQQTPGQGLQFLFEYFSETQRNKGNFPGRFSGRQFSNSRSEMNVSTLELGDSALYLCASTSGTGGVGYTEAFFGQGTRLTVV.

This clone was picked up one time. V usage is TRBV4-1 and J usage is TRBJ2-3; 10 bases match TRBD2. CDR3 size: 15 residues. V trimming: 6 bases; J trimming: 2 bases; junction bases outside the gene matches: 5. CDR1 is MGHRA and CDR2 is YSYEKL in the germline V gene. The CDR3, as DNA: TGCGCCAGCAGGTTGGGACTAGCGACCACAGATACGCAGTATTTT. This encodes CASRLGLATTDTQYF.

The chain joins TRBV6-1 to TRBJ1-2; tentative D call: TRBD1 (6 bases). The CDR3 runs to 15 residues. The V end lost 0 bases, the J end lost 7 bases, and 15 bases lay between the germline ends. Germline CDR1 reads MNHNS; CDR2 reads SASEGT. In DNA, the CDR3 is TGTGCCAGCAGTGAAGCTGGCAGGGGAGGGGCTGGCTACACCTTC. Translating gives CASSEAGRGGAGYTF.

The chain has TRBV5-4 and TRBJ2-1, with TRBD2 matching over 7 bases. The germline gives CDR1 SGHNT, CDR2 YYREEE (reference sequence). CDR3 size: 15 residues. The V and J ends lost 1 base and 4 bases, in that order; junction bases with no gene match: 5. The CDR3 here is CASSLWSSGYNEQFF. CDR3 sequence (DNA): TGTGCCAGCAGCTTGTGGTCTAGCGGATACAATGAGCAGTTCTTC.